This T cell receptor (beta chain) originates from a study of cytomegalovirus exposure and HLA in healthy donors. Study-wide background: The approximately 120 validation repertoires were reported in a later analysis to have been generated on the same platform as the roughly 720 first-cohort repertoires.

Remarks on this clone: Its antigen is as yet unknown.

Only in-frame clones appear in the TCRdb table, and some are missing; sequencing was by immunoSEQ multiplex PCR. The table has some 170,000 clones, roughly 96% seen once; the top ten hold approximately 0.97%. Study-level findings and limits: Researchers catalogued about 150 TCR beta chains as cytomegalovirus-associated. According to reports, the classifier identified cytomegalovirus status with high specificity and sensitivity.

CDR3 length: 14 residues. Germline V gene data show CDR1 as SGDLS and CDR2 as YYNGEE. Between the trimmed V and J ends, which lost 4 bases and 0 bases, there was a span of 11 bases. The donors were members of the validation cohort, which comprised approximately 120 subjects and was separate from the first cohort of some 680 subjects. This TCR was sampled from a woman between 18 and 29 years old in good health and CMV-seronegative. The sequencing input was PBMCs. The chain has TRBV9 and TRBJ2-7; D is perhaps TRBD2 (5 bases). CDR3 nucleotides: TGTGCCAGCAGCCCGAGTGGGAGCTCCTACGAGCAGTACTTC. It yields the protein CASSPSGSSYEQYF.